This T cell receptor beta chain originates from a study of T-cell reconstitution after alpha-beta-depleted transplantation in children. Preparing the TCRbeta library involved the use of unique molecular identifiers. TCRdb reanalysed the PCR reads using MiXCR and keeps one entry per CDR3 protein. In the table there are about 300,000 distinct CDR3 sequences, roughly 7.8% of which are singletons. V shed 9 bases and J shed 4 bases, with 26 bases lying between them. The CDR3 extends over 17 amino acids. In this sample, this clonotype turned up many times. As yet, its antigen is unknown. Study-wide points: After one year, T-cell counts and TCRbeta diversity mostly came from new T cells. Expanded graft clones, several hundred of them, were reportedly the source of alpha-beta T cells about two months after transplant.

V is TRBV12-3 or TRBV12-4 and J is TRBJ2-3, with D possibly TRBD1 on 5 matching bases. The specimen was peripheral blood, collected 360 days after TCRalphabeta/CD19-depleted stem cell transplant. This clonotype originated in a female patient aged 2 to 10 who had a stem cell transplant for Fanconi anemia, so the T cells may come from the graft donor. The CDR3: CASGFYGAVGHADTQYF. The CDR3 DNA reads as TGTGCCAGTGGATTCTATGGGGCGGTCGGGCACGCAGATACGCAGTATTTT.